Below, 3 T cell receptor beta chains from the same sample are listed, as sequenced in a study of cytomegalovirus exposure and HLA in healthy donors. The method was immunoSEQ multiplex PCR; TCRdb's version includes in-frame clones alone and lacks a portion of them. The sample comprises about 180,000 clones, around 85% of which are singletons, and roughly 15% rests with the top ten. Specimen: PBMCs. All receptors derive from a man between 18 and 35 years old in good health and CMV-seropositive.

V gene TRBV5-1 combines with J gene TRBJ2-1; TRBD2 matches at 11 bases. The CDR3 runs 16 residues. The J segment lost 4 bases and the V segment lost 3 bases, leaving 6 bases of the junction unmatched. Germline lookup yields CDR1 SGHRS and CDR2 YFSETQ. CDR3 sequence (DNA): TGCGCCAGCAGCTGGCCGGGACTAGCGGAGTACAATGAGCAGTTCTTC. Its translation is CASSWPGLAEYNEQFF.

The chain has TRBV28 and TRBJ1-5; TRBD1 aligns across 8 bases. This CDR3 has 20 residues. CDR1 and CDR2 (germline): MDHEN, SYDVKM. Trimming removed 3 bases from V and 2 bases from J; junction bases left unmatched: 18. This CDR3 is CASSLDRVHTRGIGNQPQHF. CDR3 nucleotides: TGTGCCAGCAGTTTGGACAGGGTTCACACCAGGGGTATTGGCAATCAGCCCCAGCATTTT. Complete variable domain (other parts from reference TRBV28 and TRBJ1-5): DVKVTQSSRYLVKRTGEKVFLECVQDMDHENMFWYRQDPGLGLRLIYFSYDVKMKEKGDIPEGYSVSREKKERFSLILESASTNQTSMYLCASSLDRVHTRGIGNQPQHFGDGTRLSIL.

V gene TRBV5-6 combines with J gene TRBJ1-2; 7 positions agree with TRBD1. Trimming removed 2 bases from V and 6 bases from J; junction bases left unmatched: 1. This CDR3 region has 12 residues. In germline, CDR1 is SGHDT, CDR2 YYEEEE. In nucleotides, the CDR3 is TGTGCCAGCAGCTTTCAGGGGGATGGCTACACCTTC. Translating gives CASSFQGDGYTF.